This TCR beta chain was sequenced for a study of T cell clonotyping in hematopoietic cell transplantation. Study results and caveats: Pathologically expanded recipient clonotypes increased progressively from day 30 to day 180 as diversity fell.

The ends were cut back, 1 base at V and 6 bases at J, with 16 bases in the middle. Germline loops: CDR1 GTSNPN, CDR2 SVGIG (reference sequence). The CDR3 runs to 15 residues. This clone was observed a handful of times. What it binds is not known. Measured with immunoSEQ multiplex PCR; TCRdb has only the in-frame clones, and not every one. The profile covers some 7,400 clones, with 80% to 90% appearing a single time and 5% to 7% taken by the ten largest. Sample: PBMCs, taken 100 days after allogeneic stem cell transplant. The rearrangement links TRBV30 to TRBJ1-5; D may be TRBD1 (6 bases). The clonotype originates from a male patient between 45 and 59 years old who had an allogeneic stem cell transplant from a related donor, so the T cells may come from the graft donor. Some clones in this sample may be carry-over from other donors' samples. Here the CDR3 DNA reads TGTGCCTGGAGTGACCTACAGGGAGGAAGTCAGCCCCAGCATTTT. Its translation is CAWSDLQGGSQPQHF.